These 5 T cell receptor beta chains came from one sample sequenced in a study of cytotoxic CD8 clonotypes in ibrutinib-treated CLL. Data came from immunoSEQ multiplex PCR; TCRdb stores just in-frame clones and leaves some out. Altogether tens of thousands of clones are present, roughly 70% being singletons, with the ten largest covering approximately 30%. Sequences were derived from PBMCs, sampled after 24 months of ibrutinib treatment. The receptors were gathered from a human donor with chronic lymphocytic leukemia.

The rearrangement joins TRBV27 to TRBJ2-6, with 9 nucleotides matching TRBD1. Losses at the gene ends were 6 bases for V and 0 bases for J; bases not matched to a gene: 6. The length of the CDR3 is 17 residues. Germline lookup yields CDR1 MNHEY and CDR2 SMNVEV (reference sequence). The CDR3 DNA follows: TGTGCCAGCAGCCCGGGACAGGGACACTCTGGGGCCAACGTCCTGACTTTC. Translating gives CASSPGQGHSGANVLTF.

The chain carries TRBV7-9 and TRBJ2-3; weak D call: TRBD2 (5 bases). The CDR3 has 11 amino acids. The V gene's germline CDR1 is SEHNR and CDR2 FQNEAQ (reference sequence). Trimming stripped 5 bases from V and 5 bases from J, with 5 bases between. The CDR3 is CASSREDTQYF. CDR3 sequence (DNA): TGTGCCAGCAGCCGGGAAGATACGCAGTATTTT.

This sequence joins TRBV9 and TRBJ1-6; a possible D gene is TRBD1 (5 bases). The V end lost 4 bases, the J end lost 6 bases, and 8 bases lay between the germline ends. The CDR3 has 13 residues. Per the germline V gene, CDR1 is SGDLS and CDR2 is YYNGEE. The DNA for the CDR3 is TGTGCCAGCAGCCCCGACAGTAATTCACCCCTCCACTTT. Protein product: CASSPDSNSPLHF.

V is TRBV6-1 and J is TRBJ2-6, with D perhaps matching TRBD1 (5 bases). The V gene's germline CDR1 is MNHNS and CDR2 SASEGT. The V end lost 2 bases, the J end lost 0 bases, and 17 bases lay between the germline ends. The CDR3 is 19 amino acids. CDR3 nucleotides: TGTGCCAGCAGTGAAAAAAACATCCCTAGGGGCTCTGGGGCCAACGTCCTGACTTTC. Amino acids: CASSEKNIPRGSGANVLTF.

V and J are TRBV7-2 and TRBJ1-4; D unresolved. V was trimmed by 2 bases and J by 0 bases, leaving 7 bases between them. Germline V gene data show CDR1 as SGHTA and CDR2 as FQGNSA. This CDR3 contains 15 residues. CDR3: CASSLMGSTNEKLFF. CDR3 nucleotide sequence: TGTGCCAGCAGCTTAATGGGATCAACTAATGAAAAACTGTTTTTT.